The TCR beta chain under discussion was sequenced for a study of blood T cell repertoires in COVID-19. Study background: PBMCs, B-cell-depleted T cells, or T cells were the source of the cDNA or gDNA that made up the material.

V lost 1 base and J 2 bases, leaving 8 bases between the germline ends. This CDR3 contains 14 residues. Germline V lookup: CDR1 MGHRA, CDR2 YSYEKL. Produced via immunoSEQ multiplex PCR; TCRdb's table is partial and in-frame only. The table has around 30,000 clones, around nine tenths seen once. Sequenced: peripheral blood. The sequence was collected from a human donor in a cohort sampled during active COVID-19. The donor label of this sample is uncertain. The rearrangement links TRBV4-1 to TRBJ2-5; a weak D match, TRBD1 (5 bases). As DNA, the CDR3 is TGCGCCAGCAGCCAAGGACAGTTACAAGAGACCCAGTACTTC. Translating gives CASSQGQLQETQYF.